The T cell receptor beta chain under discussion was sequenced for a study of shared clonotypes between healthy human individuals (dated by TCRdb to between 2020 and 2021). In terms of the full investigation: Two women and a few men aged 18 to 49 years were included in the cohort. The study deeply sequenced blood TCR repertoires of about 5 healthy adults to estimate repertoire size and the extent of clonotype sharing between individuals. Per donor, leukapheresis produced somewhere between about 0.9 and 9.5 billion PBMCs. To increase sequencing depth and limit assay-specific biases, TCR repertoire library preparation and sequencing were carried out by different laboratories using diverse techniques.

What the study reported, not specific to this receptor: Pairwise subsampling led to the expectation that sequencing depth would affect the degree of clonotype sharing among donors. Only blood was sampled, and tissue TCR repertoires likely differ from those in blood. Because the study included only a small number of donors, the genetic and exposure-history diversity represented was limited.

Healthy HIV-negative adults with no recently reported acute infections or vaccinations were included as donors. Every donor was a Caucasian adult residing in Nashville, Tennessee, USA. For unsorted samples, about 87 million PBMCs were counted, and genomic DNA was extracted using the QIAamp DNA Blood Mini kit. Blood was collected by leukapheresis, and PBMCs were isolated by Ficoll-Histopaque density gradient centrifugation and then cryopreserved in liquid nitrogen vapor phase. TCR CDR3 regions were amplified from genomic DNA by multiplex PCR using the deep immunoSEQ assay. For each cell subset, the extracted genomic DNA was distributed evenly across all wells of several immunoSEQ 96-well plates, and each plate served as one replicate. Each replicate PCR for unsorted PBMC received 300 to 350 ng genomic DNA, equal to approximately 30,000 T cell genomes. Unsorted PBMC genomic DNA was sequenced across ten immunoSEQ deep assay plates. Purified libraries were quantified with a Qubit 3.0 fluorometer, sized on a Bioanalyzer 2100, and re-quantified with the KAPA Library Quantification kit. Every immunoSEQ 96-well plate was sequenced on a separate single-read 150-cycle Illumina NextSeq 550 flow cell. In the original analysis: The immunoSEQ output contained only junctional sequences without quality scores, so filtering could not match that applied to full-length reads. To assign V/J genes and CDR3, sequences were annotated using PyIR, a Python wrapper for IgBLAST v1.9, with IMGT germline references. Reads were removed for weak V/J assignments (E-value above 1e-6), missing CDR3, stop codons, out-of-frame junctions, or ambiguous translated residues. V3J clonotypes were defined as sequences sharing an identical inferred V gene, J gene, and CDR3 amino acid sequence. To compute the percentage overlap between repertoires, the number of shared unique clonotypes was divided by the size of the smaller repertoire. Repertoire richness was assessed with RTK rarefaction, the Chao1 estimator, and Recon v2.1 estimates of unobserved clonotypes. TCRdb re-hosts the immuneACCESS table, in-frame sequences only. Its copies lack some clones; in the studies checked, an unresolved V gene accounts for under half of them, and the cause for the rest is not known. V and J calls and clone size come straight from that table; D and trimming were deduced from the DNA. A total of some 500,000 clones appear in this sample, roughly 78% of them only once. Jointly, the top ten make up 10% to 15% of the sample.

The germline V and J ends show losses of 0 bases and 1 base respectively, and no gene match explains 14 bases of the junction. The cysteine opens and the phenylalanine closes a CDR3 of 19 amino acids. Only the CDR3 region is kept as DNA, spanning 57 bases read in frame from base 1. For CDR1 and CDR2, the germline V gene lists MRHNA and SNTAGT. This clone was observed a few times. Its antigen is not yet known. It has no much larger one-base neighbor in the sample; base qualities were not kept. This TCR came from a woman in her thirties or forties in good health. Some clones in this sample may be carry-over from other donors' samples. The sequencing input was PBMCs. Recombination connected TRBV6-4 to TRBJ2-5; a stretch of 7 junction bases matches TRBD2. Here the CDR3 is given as CASSDSLLGTKTSQETQYF. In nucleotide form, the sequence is TGTGCCAGCAGTGACTCTCTTCTCGGGACTAAGACATCCCAAGAGACCCAGTACTTC.